This T cell receptor (beta chain) was sequenced in a study of blood T cell repertoires in COVID-19. Study-wide background: Sites across the United States, Italy and Spain contributed samples from acute and convalescent COVID-19.

Data came from immunoSEQ multiplex PCR; TCRdb stores just in-frame clones and leaves some out. In the table there are about 120,000 clones, approximately 92% of which are singletons. Trimming took off 6 bases at V and 0 bases at J, with 8 bases between the two ends. Germline-derived CDR1 and CDR2 are LGHNT and FRNRAP. The CDR3 spans 13 residues. The sequencing input was peripheral blood. The chain has TRBV12-5 and TRBJ2-5; no clear D. This sequence was found in a man aged 65 to 85 with active or convalescent COVID-19. The CDR3 coding sequence is TGTGCTAGTGGATGGAGTGACCAAGAGACCCAGTACTTC. Its translation is CASGWSDQETQYF.